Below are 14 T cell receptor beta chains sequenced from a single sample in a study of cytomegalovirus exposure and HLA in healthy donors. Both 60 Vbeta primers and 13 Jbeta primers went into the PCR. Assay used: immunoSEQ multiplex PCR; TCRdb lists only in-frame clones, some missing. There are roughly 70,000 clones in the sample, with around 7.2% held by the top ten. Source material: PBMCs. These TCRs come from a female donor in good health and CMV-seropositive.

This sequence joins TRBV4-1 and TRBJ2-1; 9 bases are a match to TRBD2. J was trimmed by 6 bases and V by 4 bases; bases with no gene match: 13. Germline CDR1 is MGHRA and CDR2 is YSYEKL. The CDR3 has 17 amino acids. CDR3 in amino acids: CASSPTLSSGRRNEQFF. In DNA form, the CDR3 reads TGCGCCAGCAGCCCTACTCTGAGCAGCGGGAGGCGCAATGAGCAGTTCTTC.

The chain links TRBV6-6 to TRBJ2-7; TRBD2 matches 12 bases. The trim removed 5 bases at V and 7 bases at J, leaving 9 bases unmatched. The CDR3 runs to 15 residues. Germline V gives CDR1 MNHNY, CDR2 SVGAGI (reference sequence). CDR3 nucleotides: TGTGCCAGCAGTACGTCTAGCGGGGGGGCCCAAGAGCAGTACTTC. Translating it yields CASSTSSGGAQEQYF.

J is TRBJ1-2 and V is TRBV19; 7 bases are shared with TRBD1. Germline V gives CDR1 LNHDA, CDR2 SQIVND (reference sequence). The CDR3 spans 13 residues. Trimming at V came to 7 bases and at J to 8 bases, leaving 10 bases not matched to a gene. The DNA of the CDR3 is TGTGCCAGTACCGAGACAGGGAAATTCGGCTACACCTTC. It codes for CASTETGKFGYTF. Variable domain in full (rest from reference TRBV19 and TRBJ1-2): DGGITQSPKYLFRKEGQNVTLSCEQNLNHDAMYWYRQDPGQGLRLIYYSQIVNDFQKGDIAEGYSVSREKKESFPLTVTSAQKNPTAFYLCASTETGKFGYTFGSGTRLTVV.

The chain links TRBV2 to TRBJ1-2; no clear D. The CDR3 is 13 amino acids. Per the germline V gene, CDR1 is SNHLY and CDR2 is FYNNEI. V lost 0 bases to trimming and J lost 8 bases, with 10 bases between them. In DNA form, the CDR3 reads TGTGCCAGCAGTGAAGCGCGAGGTGGGGGCTACACCTTC. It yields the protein CASSEARGGGYTF.

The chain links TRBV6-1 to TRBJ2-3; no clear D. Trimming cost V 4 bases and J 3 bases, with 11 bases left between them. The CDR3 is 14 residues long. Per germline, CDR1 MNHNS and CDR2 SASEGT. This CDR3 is CASSAPPGTDTQYF. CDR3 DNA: TGTGCCAGCAGTGCGCCCCCAGGAACAGATACGCAGTATTTT.

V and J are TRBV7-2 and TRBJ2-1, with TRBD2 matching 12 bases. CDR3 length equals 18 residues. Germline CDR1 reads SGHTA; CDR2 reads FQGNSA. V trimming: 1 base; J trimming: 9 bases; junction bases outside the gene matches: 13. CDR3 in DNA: TGTGCCAGCAGCTTAGTCCGGCGGCTAGCGGGGGGGCCTGGTGAGCAGTTCTTC. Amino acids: CASSLVRRLAGGPGEQFF.

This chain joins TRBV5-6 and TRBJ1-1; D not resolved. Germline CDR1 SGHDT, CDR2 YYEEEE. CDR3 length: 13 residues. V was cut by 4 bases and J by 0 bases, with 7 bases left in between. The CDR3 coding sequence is TGTGCCAGCAGCCTGTCTATGAACACTGAAGCTTTCTTT. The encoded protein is CASSLSMNTEAFF.

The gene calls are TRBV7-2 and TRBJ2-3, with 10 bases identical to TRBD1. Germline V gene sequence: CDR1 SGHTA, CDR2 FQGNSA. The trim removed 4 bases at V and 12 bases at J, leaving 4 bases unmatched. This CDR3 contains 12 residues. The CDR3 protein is CASSWDRGGQYF. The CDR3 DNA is TGTGCCAGCAGCTGGGACAGGGGAGGTCAGTATTTT.

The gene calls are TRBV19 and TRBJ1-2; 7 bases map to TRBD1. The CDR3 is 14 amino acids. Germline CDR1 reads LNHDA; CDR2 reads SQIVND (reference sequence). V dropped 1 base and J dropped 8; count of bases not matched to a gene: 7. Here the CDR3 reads CASSIVGGQVGYTF. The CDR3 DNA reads TGTGCCAGTAGTATAGTTGGTGGACAGGTCGGCTACACCTTC.

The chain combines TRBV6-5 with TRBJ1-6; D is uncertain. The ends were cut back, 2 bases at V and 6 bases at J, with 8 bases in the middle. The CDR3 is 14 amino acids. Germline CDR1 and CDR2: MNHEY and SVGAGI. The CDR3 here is CASSYGQFNSPLHF. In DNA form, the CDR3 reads TGTGCCAGCAGTTACGGGCAGTTTAATTCACCCCTCCACTTT.

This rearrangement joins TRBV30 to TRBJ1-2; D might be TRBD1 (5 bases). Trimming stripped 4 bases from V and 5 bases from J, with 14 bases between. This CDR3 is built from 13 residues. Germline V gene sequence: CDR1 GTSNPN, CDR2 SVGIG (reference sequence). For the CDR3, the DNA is TGTGCCTGGAAGACGGGGGTCTCATATGGCTACACCTTC. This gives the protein CAWKTGVSYGYTF.

The CDR3 loop is CAWRNPGHNRYEQYF. The DNA for the CDR3 is TGTGCCTGGAGAAACCCGGGACACAACAGGTACGAGCAGTACTTC. The rearrangement links TRBV30 to TRBJ2-7; tentative D call: TRBD1 (6 bases). Germline assignment: CDR1 GTSNPN and CDR2 SVGIG (reference sequence). V gave up 3 bases and J gave up 4 bases, with 19 bases separating them. The CDR3 has 15 residues. Full variable domain (remainder filled in from reference TRBV30 and TRBJ2-7): SQTIHQWPATLVQPVGSPLSLECTVEGTSNPNLYWYRQAAGRGLQLLFYSVGIGQISSEVPQNLSASRPQDRQFILSSKKLLLSDSGFYLCAWRNPGHNRYEQYFGPGTRLTVT.

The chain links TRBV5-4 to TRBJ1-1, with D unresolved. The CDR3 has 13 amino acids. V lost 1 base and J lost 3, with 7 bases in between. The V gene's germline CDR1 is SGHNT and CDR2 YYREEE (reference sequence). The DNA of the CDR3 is TGTGCCAGCAGCTTGCCGGGTGACACTGAAGCTTTCTTT. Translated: CASSLPGDTEAFF.

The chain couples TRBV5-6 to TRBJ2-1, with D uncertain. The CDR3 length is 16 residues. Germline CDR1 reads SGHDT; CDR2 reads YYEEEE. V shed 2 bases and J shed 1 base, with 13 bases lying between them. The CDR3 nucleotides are TGTGCCAGCAGCTTCCGAGGAGTCCTTTCCTACAATGAGCAGTTCTTC. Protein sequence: CASSFRGVLSYNEQFF.